This is a list of T cell receptor beta chains from one sample in a study of Graves' ophthalmopathy and Graves' hyperthyroidism. MiXCR, applied by TCRdb to the multiplex PCR reads, yields one record per CDR3 protein. The sample shows roughly 160,000 distinct CDR3 sequences, 30% to 45% of them seen only once. The sequencing input was peripheral blood. The origin of the receptors is a woman in her thirties or forties with Graves' ophthalmopathy. Both conserved end residues are part of each CDR3. A D gene is named only where the DNA matches it firmly. For some rows the clone size is stated as once, few or many, or as a class when expanded; others skip it.

TRBV4-2	TRBJ2-2	NA	many	TGTGCCAGCAGCCAAGATCTCGCGGGTTGGACCGGGGAGCTGTTTTTT	CASSQDLAGWTGELFF
TRBV6-5	TRBJ2-7	TRBD1	many	TGTGCCAGCATTCCAAGAGGGACAGGGGGCAACGAGCAGTACTTC	CASIPRGTGGNEQYF
TRBV28	TRBJ2-5	NA	NA	TGTGCCAGCAGCCTTAGGGGGGCCCAGTACTTC	CASSLRGAQYF
TRBV6-2/TRBV6-3	TRBJ1-1	NA	many	TGTGCCAGCAGCTTCACCCCCCCTACGGAGGCTTTCTTT	CASSFTPPTEAFF
TRBV2	TRBJ2-7	TRBD2	once	TGTGCCAGCAGCGTCGCGGGGGAGATCTACGAGCAGTACTTC	CASSVAGEIYEQYF
TRBV30	TRBJ1-6	NA	NA	TGTGCCTGGAAAAGAGGTTCACCCCTCCACTTT	CAWKRGSPLHF
TRBV6-5	TRBJ1-2	NA	many	TGTGCCAGCAGTTACCCCGGAGTAGGGGCGGGTGGCTACACCTTC	CASSYPGVGAGGYTF
TRBV3-1	TRBJ2-7	TRBD1	once	TGTGCCAGCAGCCCCCCTTCAGGGGACAGGTCCTACGAGCAGTACTTC	CASSPPSGDRSYEQYF
TRBV6-2/TRBV6-3	TRBJ1-2	TRBD1	NA	TGTGCCAGCAGTTACTCCCCCGCCGACAGGGGCAGCTATGGCTACACCTTC	CASSYSPADRGSYGYTF
TRBV5-1	TRBJ2-7	NA	many	TGCGCCAGCAGCTTCAGTGGTAACTCCTACGAGCAGTACTTC	CASSFSGNSYEQYF
TRBV12-3/TRBV12-4	TRBJ2-7	NA	NA	TGTGCCAGCAGTTCAAAACAGGCCCGCTACGAGCAGTACTTC	CASSSKQARYEQYF
TRBV7-3	TRBJ2-2	TRBD2	many	TGTGCCAGCAGCTTAGCGGGAGACACCGGGGAGCTGTTTTTT	CASSLAGDTGELFF
TRBV6-1	TRBJ1-2	TRBD1	NA	TGTGCCAGCACGAAGACCGGGACAGTCAGGCGGGGGGGCTACACCTTC	CASTKTGTVRRGGYTF
TRBV19	TRBJ1-5	NA	many	TGTGCCAGTAGTATGATCAGTTCAACCGGGGGCAATCAGCCCCAGCATTTT	CASSMISSTGGNQPQHF
TRBV6-1	TRBJ2-5	NA	many	TGTGCCAGCAGTGAAGCGAGAGGCAGAGGAGAGACCCAGTACTTC	CASSEARGRGETQYF
TRBV20-1	TRBJ1-5	NA	NA	TGCAGTGCCAAGGGGGACATCGCGGGCAATCAGCCCCAGCATTTT	CSAKGDIAGNQPQHF
TRBV28	TRBJ2-2	NA	many	TGTGCCAGCAGGGGAACAGGGTGGAACACCGGGGAGCTGTTTTTT	CASRGTGWNTGELFF
TRBV20-1	TRBJ1-5	TRBD1	many	TGCAGTGCCTGGGGACAGCCCGAATACTATAGCAATCAGCCCCAGCATTTT	CSAWGQPEYYSNQPQHF
TRBV28	TRBJ1-5	NA	many	TGTGCCAGCGGGGCTCTGAATCAGCCCCAGCATTTT	CASGALNQPQHF
TRBV7-8	TRBJ2-2	TRBD2	many	TGTGCCAGCAGCCTCATTAGCGGGGGTAACACCGGGGAGCTGTTTTTT	CASSLISGGNTGELFF
TRBV28	TRBJ1-6	TRBD1	many	TGTGCCAGCAGTTTATCCGGGACAGGTATTTCACCCCTCCACTTT	CASSLSGTGISPLHF
TRBV7-7	TRBJ2-2	NA	many	TGTGCTAGCAGCTTAGACGGTGTCGGGGAGCTGTTTTTT	CASSLDGVGELFF
TRBV2	TRBJ2-7	NA	NA	TGTGCCAGCGACGGTAGAGGACAGCCCTACGAGCAGTACTTC	CASDGRGQPYEQYF
TRBV6-2/TRBV6-3	TRBJ2-7	TRBD1	NA	TGTGCCAGCAGTTACGTCCCGGGACAGATCTACGAGCAGTACTTC	CASSYVPGQIYEQYF
TRBV4-2	TRBJ2-7	NA	many	TGTGCCAGCAGCCAAGGAGAAGGGGCAACCTACGAGCAGTACTTC	CASSQGEGATYEQYF
TRBV10-3	TRBJ2-5	NA	many	TGTGCCATCAGTGAGGCAGGGGATCAAGAGACCCAGTACTTC	CAISEAGDQETQYF
TRBV20-1	TRBJ1-1	NA	many	TGCAGTGCTAGTGGGAATCAACGGATGAACACTGAAGCTTTCTTT	CSASGNQRMNTEAFF
TRBV6-2/TRBV6-3	TRBJ2-2	NA	NA	TGTGCCAGCAGTTACTGGGGCGCAGGGCCGACCGGGGAGCTGTTTTTT	CASSYWGAGPTGELFF
TRBV5-1	TRBJ1-1	NA	NA	TGCGCCAGCAGCTTGGACGCAGACGAAGGGGGGGAAGCTTTCTTT	CASSLDADEGGEAFF
TRBV7-2	TRBJ2-7	TRBD1	many	TGTGCCAGCAGCTTAGTTTCGGACAGGGATCCGCACTTC	CASSLVSDRDPHF
TRBV6-1	TRBJ2-2	TRBD2	many	TGTGCCAGCAGAGAAATAGGGACTAGCGGGGCCGGGGAGCTGTTTTTT	CASREIGTSGAGELFF
TRBV28	TRBJ1-5	NA	many	TGTGCCAGCACCGATAGGGGACGAGGTAGCAATCAGCCCCAGCATTTT	CASTDRGRGSNQPQHF